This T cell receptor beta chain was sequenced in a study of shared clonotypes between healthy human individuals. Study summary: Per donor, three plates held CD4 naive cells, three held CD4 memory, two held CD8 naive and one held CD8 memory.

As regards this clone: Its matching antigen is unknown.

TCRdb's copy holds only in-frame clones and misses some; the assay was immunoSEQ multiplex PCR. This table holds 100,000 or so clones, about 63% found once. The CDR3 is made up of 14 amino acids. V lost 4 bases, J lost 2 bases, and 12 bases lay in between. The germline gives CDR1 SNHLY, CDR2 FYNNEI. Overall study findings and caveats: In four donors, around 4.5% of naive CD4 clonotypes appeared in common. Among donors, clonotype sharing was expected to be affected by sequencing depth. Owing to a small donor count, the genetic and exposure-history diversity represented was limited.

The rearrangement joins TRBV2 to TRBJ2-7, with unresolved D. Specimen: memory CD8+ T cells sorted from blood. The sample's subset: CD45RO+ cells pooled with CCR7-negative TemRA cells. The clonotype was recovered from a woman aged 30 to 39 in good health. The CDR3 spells CASSVGQSTYEQYF. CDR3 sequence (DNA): TGTGCCAGCAGTGTTGGTCAGAGTACCTACGAGCAGTACTTC.